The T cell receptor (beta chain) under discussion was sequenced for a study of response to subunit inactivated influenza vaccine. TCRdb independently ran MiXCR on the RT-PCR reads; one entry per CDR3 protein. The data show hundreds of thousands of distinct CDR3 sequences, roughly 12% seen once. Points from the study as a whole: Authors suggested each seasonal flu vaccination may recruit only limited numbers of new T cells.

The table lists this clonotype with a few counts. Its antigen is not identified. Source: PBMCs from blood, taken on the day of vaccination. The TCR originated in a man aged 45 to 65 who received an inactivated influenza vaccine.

The CDR3 region has the DNA TGTGCCAGCAGCCACCGGGGGGGCAGAGCTGGAAACACCATATATTTT. Its protein product is CASSHRGGRAGNTIYF. The rearrangement links TRBV4-2 to TRBJ1-3; D is perhaps TRBD1 (6 bases). Germline values: CDR1 LGHNA, CDR2 YNFKEQ. V shed 3 bases and J shed 2 bases, with 14 bases lying between them. The CDR3 totals 16 residues.